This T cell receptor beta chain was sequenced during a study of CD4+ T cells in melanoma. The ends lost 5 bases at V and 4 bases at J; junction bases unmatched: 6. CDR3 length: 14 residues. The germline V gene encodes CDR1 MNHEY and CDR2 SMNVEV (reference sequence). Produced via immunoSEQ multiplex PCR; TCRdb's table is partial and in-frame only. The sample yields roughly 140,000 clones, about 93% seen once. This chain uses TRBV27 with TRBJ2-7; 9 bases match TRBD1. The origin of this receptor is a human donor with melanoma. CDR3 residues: CASSRQGGKYEQYF. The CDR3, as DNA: TGTGCCAGCAGTAGACAGGGGGGAAAGTACGAGCAGTACTTC.